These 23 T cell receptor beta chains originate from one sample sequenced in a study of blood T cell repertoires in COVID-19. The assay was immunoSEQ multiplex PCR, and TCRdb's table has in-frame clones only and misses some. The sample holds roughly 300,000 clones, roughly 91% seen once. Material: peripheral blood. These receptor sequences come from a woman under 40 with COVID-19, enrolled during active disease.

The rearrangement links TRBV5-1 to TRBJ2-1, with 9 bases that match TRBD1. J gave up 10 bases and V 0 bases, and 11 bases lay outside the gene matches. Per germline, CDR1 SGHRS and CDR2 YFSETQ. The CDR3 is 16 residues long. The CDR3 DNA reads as TGCGCCAGCAGCTTGGCTAGCAGGGGACAGGGCGGCGAGCAGTTCTTC. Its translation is CASSLASRGQGGEQFF.

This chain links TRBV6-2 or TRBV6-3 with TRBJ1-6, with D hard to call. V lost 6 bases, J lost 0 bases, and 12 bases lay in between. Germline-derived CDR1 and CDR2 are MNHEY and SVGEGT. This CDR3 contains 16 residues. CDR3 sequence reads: CASSPDTFSYNSPLHF. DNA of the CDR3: TGTGCCAGCAGCCCTGACACGTTCTCCTATAATTCACCCCTCCACTTT.

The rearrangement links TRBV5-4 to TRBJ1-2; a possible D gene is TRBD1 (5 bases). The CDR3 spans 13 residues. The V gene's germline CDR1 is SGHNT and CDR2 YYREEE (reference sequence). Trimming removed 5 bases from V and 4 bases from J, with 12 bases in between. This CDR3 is CASRPTVSYGYTF. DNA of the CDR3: TGTGCCAGCAGACCGACAGTCTCCTATGGCTACACCTTC. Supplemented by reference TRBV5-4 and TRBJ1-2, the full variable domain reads ETGVTQSPTHLIKTRGQQVTLRCSSQSGHNTVSWYQQALGQGPQFIFQYYREEENGRGNFPPRFSGLQFPNYSSELNVNALELDDSALYLCASRPTVSYGYTFGSGTRLTVV.

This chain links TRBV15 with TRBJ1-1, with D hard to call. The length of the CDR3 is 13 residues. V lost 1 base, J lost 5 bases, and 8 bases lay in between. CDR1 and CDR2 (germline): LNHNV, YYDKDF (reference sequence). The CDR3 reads CATSRGEKTEAFF. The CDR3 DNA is TGTGCCACCAGCAGAGGAGAGAAAACTGAAGCTTTCTTT.

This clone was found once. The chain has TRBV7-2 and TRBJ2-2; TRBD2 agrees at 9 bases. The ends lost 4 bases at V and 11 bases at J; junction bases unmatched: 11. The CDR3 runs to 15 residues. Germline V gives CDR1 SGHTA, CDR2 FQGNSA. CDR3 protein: CASSSPPLAGLELFF. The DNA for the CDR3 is TGTGCCAGCAGCTCCCCCCCCCTAGCGGGGCTAGAGCTGTTTTTT.

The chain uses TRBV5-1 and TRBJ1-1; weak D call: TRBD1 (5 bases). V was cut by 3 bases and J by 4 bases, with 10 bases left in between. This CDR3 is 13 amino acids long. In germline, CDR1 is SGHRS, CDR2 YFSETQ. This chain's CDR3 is CASSSAGRTEAFF. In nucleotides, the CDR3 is TGCGCCAGCAGCTCTGCAGGGCGCACTGAAGCTTTCTTT.

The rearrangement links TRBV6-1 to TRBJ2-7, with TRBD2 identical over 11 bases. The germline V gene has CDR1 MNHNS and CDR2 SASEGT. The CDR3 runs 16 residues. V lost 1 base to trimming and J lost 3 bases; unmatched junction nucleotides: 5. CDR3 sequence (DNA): TGTGCCAGCAGTGAAGTCCTAGCGGGGGGCCTCTACGAGCAGTACGTC. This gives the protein CASSEVLAGGLYEQYV.

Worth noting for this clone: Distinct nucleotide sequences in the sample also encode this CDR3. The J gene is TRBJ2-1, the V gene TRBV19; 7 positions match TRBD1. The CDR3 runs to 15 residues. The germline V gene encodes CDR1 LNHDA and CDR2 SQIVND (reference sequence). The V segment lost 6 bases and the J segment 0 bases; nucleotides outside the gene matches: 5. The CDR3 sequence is CASSPDRSSYNEQFF. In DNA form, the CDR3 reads TGTGCCAGTAGCCCGGACAGGAGCTCCTACAATGAGCAGTTCTTC.

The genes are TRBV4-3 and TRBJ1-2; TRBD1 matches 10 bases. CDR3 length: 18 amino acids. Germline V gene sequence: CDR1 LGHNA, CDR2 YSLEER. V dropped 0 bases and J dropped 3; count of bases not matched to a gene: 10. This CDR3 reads CASSQDSRGQGRHYGYTF. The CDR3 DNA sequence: TGCGCCAGCAGCCAAGATTCTCGGGGACAGGGGCGTCACTATGGCTACACCTTC.

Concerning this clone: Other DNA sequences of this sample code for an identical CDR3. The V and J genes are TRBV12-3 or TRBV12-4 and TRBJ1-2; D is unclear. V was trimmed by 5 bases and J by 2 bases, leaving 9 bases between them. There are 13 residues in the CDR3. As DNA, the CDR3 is TGTGCCAGCAGTCTTACAGTAAACTATGGCTACACCTTC. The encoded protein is CASSLTVNYGYTF.

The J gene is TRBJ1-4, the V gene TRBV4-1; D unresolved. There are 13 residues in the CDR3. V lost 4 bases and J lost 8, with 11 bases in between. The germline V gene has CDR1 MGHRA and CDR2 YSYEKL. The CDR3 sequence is CASSLILVEKLFF. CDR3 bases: TGCGCCAGCAGCCTTATACTGGTGGAAAAACTGTTTTTT.

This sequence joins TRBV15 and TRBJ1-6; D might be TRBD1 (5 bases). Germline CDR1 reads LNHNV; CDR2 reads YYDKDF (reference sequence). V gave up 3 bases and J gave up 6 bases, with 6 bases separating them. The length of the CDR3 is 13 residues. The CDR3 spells CATSRTVNSPLHF. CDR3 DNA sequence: TGTGCCACCAGCAGGACAGTTAATTCACCCCTCCACTTT.

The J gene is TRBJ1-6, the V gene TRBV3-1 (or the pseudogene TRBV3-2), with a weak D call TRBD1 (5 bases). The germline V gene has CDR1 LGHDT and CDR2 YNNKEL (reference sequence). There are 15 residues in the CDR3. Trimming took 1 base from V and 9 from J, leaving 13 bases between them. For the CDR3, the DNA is TGTGCCAGCAGCCAAGTGCAGGGCGGTGGTTCACCCCTCCACTTT. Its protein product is CASSQVQGGGSPLHF.

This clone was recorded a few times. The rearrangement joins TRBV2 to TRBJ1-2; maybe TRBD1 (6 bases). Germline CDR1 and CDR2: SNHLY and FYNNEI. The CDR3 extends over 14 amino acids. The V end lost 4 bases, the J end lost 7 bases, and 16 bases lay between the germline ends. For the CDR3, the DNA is TGTGCCAGCAGTGCCCGAACCACAGGGTTTGGCTACACCTTC. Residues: CASSARTTGFGYTF. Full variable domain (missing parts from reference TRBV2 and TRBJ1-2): EPEVTQTPSHQVTQMGQEVILRCVPISNHLYFYWYRQILGQKVEFLVSFYNNEISEKSEIFDDQFSVERPDGSNFTLKIRSTKLEDSAMYFCASSARTTGFGYTFGSGTRLTVV.

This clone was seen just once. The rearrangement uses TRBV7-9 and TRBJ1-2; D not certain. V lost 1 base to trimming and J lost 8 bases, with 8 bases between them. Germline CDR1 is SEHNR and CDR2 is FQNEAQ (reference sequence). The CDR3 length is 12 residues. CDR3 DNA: TGTGCCAGCAGCTTAGATGAGCGAGGCTACACCTTC. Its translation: CASSLDERGYTF.

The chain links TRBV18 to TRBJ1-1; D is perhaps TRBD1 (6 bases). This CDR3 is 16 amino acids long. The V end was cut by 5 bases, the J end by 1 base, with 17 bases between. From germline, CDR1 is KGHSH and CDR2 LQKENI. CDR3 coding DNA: TGTGCCAGCTCAGCCCGGACAGTTCCCGCGAACACTGAAGCTTTCTTT. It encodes CASSARTVPANTEAFF.

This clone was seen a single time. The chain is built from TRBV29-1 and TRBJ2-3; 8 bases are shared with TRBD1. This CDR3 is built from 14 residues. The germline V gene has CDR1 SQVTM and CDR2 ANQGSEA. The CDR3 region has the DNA TGCATCTCTTGGGGCGACAGGGGCGCCGATACGCAGTATTTT. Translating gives CISWGDRGADTQYF.

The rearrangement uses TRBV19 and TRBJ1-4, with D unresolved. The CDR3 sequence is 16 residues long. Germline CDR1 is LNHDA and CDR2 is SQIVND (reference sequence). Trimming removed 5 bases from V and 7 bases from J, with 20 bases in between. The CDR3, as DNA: TGTGCCAGTAGTTACCAAAGCCCAGGAATCAGTGAAAAACTGTTTTTT. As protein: CASSYQSPGISEKLFF.

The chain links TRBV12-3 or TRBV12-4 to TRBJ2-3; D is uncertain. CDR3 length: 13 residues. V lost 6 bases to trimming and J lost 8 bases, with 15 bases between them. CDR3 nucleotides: TGTGCCAGCAGCCCTACATCCTCGGGTACGCAGTATTTT. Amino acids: CASSPTSSGTQYF.

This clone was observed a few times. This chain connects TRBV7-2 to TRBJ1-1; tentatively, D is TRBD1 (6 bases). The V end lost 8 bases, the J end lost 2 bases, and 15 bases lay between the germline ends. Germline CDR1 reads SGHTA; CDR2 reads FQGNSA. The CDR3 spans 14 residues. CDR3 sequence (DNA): TGTGCCAGCGGGAGGGGGGGCCCTAACACTGAAGCTTTCTTT. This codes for CASGRGGPNTEAFF.

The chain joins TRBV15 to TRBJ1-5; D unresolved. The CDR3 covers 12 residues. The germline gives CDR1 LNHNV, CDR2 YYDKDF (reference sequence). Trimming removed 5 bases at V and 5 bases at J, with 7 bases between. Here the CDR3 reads CATSDPDQPQHF. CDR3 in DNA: TGTGCCACCAGCGATCCGGATCAGCCCCAGCATTTT.

As DNA, the CDR3 is TGTGCCAGCAGCTTAGACAGGGTAAATTCACCCCTCCACTTT. Amino acid sequence: CASSLDRVNSPLHF. The chain uses TRBV11-2 and TRBJ1-6; perhaps TRBD1 as D (5 bases). There are 14 residues in the CDR3. Germline V gene sequence: CDR1 SGHAT, CDR2 FQNNGV. The germline V and J ends were trimmed by 0 bases and 7 bases, with 7 bases remaining between them.

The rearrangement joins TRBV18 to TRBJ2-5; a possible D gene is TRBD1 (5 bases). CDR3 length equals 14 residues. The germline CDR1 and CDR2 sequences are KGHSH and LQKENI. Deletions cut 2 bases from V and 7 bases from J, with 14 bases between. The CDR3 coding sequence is TGTGCCAGCTCACCAATACAGGATATGGGGACCCAGTACTTC. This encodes CASSPIQDMGTQYF.